Below are 13 T cell receptor beta chains sequenced from a single sample in a study of blood T cell repertoires in COVID-19 (dated by TCRdb to the early 2020s). Libraries were constructed by the immunoSEQ multiplex PCR assay. TCRdb's version of the immuneACCESS table is confined to in-frame rearrangements and falls short of the full clone set. An unresolved V gene accounts for under half of the shortfall where checked; the remainder is of unknown origin. For this sample there are 65,000 to 75,000 clones; approximately 80% appear just once. Of the sample, approximately 40% falls within the top ten clones. Source material: peripheral blood. The origin of the receptors is a man of 80 years or more with acute or convalescent COVID-19.

The rearrangement joins TRBV5-1 to TRBJ2-5, with unresolved D. Germline values: CDR1 SGHRS, CDR2 YFSETQ. This CDR3 comprises 14 residues. Trimming took 0 bases from V and 4 from J, leaving 10 bases between them. The CDR3 DNA is TGCGCCAGCAGCTTGGCCGGCGGCCCAGAGACCCAGTACTTC. It yields the protein CASSLAGGPETQYF.

The chain recombines TRBV18 with TRBJ2-3; TRBD2 aligns across 10 bases. The germline gives CDR1 KGHSH, CDR2 LQKENI. V was pared by 3 bases and J by 0 bases, with 6 bases of the junction left unmatched. The CDR3 totals 17 residues. CDR3 coding DNA: TGTGCCAGCTCACCCCCTAGCGGGGGACCGAGCACAGATACGCAGTATTTT. This sequence encodes CASSPPSGGPSTDTQYF.

V and J are TRBV2 and TRBJ2-5; TRBD1 aligns across 9 bases. CDR1 and CDR2 (germline): SNHLY, FYNNEI. The CDR3 totals 17 residues. Trimming removed 6 bases from V and 4 bases from J; junction bases left unmatched: 15. This CDR3 is CASRPGQGSQKGETQYF. CDR3 nucleotides: TGTGCCAGCAGACCCGGACAGGGGTCGCAAAAGGGAGAGACCCAGTACTTC.

In its sample, this clone was seen a few times. J is TRBJ2-3 and V is TRBV14; D is undetermined. This CDR3 is 14 amino acids long. Between the trimmed V and J ends, which lost 1 base and 2 bases, there was a span of 7 bases. Germline CDR1 and CDR2: SGHDN and FVKESK. The CDR3 nucleotides read TGTGCCAGCAGCCAAGGGCGGCACACAGATACGCAGTATTTT. This codes for CASSQGRHTDTQYF.

This chain uses TRBV5-5 with TRBJ1-1; 8 bases line up with TRBD1. V shed 4 bases, J shed 6 bases, and the junction held 11 bases outside the gene matches. This CDR3 region has 15 residues. CDR1 and CDR2 from the germline V gene are SGHKS and YYEKEE (reference sequence). The CDR3 coding sequence is TGTGCCAGCAGCCATATGGACAGGGTGACCCCTGAAGCTTTCTTT. Its translation is CASSHMDRVTPEAFF.

The V call is TRBV24-1, the J call TRBJ2-1; 9 nucleotides agree with TRBD1. The germline CDR1 and CDR2 sequences are KGHDR and SFDVKD. V lost 7 bases, J lost 10 bases, and 10 bases stayed unmatched. The CDR3 consists of 14 residues. The CDR3 region is CATSAGTGFREQFF. The CDR3 DNA sequence: TGTGCCACCAGCGCCGGGACAGGGTTTAGGGAGCAGTTCTTC.

J is TRBJ1-1 and V is TRBV11-2; perhaps TRBD1 as D (6 bases). CDR1 SGHAT and CDR2 FQNNGV come from the germline V gene. This CDR3 contains 13 residues. The V end was cut by 5 bases, the J end by 9 bases, with 16 bases between. The chain's CDR3 is CASSTQERGKAFF. CDR3 DNA: TGTGCCAGCAGCACTCAGGAGAGGGGGAAAGCTTTCTTT.

The J gene is TRBJ1-2, the V gene TRBV21-1; TRBD1, the table's D call, was not compared with the DNA. TRBV21-1 corresponds to a pseudogene. This CDR3 comprises 15 residues. The CDR3 sequence: CASSKALDSHYGYTF. In nucleotides, the CDR3 is TGTGCCAGCAGCAAAGCCCTCGACAGCCACTATGGCTACACCTTC.

The chain recombines TRBV11-3 with TRBJ1-1, with D perhaps TRBD1 (5 bases). The CDR3 is 14 residues long. CDR1 is SGHNT and CDR2 is YENEEA in the germline V gene. The V gene lost 4 bases and the J gene lost 3 bases, with 12 bases spanning the gap. This chain's CDR3 is CASSYDGRDTEAFF. CDR3 coding DNA: TGTGCCAGCAGCTATGATGGCAGGGACACTGAAGCTTTCTTT.

The chain links TRBV20-1 to TRBJ1-3; unclear D gene. V lost 3 bases to trimming and J lost 0 bases, with 9 bases between them. The V gene's germline CDR1 is DFQATT and CDR2 SNEGSKA (reference sequence). The length of the CDR3 is 14 residues. DNA for the CDR3: TGCAGTGCTAGTCTGGGGAGCTCTGGAAACACCATATATTTT. As protein: CSASLGSSGNTIYF.

This clone has a handful of counts. The V gene is TRBV6-5, the J gene TRBJ1-2; a weak D match, TRBD1 (6 bases). Germline loops: CDR1 MNHEY, CDR2 SVGAGI. This CDR3 spans 14 amino acids. Deletions cut 4 bases from V and 7 bases from J, with 16 bases between. The CDR3, as DNA: TGTGCCAGCAGTTCGATCAGAACAGGGTCTGGCTACACCTTC. This encodes CASSSIRTGSGYTF.

There are a few counts of this clone. The rearrangement links TRBV4-3 to TRBJ1-3; 7 bases fit TRBD1. V trimming: 1 base; J trimming: 3 bases; junction bases outside the gene matches: 6. Germline lookup yields CDR1 LGHNA and CDR2 YSLEER. The CDR3 length is 16 residues. The CDR3 region has the DNA TGCGCCAGCAGCCAAGGAGAAGGGGGCGGTGGAAACACCATATATTTT. Protein sequence: CASSQGEGGGGNTIYF.

The chain recombines TRBV27 with TRBJ1-5, with TRBD1 identical over 9 bases. J lost 6 bases, V lost 2 bases, and 2 bases had no gene match. Germline-derived CDR1 and CDR2 are MNHEY and SMNVEV (reference sequence). The CDR3 has 14 amino acids. The CDR3 nucleotides read TGTGCCAGCAGTTTAGGACAGGGGCCTCAGCCCCAGCATTTT. It is translated as CASSLGQGPQPQHF.